One and the same sample provided the 18 T cell receptor beta chains below, sequenced in a study of T cells in Graves' hyperthyroidism and ophthalmopathy. RNA transcripts were the template for amplifying TCR beta CDR3 regions. HTBI primers were employed in a first-round RT-PCR of the TCR CDR3. Each CDR3 protein is one row after TCRdb ran MiXCR on the multiplex PCR reads. Altogether 530,000 or so distinct CDR3 sequences are present, 17% being singletons, with the ten largest covering under 20%. The sequencing sample was made of blood. Receptors were obtained from a woman aged 18-35 years with Graves' ophthalmopathy.

This clonotype was seen at least ten times. The J gene is TRBJ1-2, the V gene TRBV30, with a possible D match to TRBD1 (6 bases). Germline lookup yields CDR1 GTSNPN and CDR2 SVGIG (reference sequence). This CDR3 has 12 residues. Trimming stripped 4 bases from V and 4 bases from J, with 10 bases between. CDR3 coding DNA: TGTGCCTGGACGGCAGGGGCCTATGGCTACACCTTC. Translation gives CAWTAGAYGYTF.

This clonotype has at least ten counts. The chain is built from TRBV30 and TRBJ2-5; TRBD2 matches 15 bases. Trimming cost V 0 bases and J 4 bases; bases outside gene matches: 9. The CDR3 is 18 amino acids. CDR1 is GTSNPN, CDR2 SVGIG, per germline (reference sequence). In nucleotides, the CDR3 is TGTGCCTGGAGTGTCCCCCCCCAGGGACTAGCGGGAGGAGAGACCCAGTACTTC. This gives the protein CAWSVPPQGLAGGETQYF.

This chain uses TRBV10-2 with TRBJ1-6, with 8 nucleotides matching TRBD1. Trimming took 5 bases from V and 8 from J; bases not matched to a gene: 11. The CDR3 spans 16 residues. CDR1 is WSHSY, CDR2 SAAADI, per germline. The CDR3 DNA follows: TGCGCCAGCAGTCTTTTGACAGGGGCTGGGGATTCACCCCTCCACTTT. Residues: CASSLLTGAGDSPLHF.

The rearrangement links TRBV7-9 to TRBJ2-3; a possible D gene is TRBD2 (6 bases). The CDR3 sequence is 13 residues long. Germline V gene lookup returns CDR1 SEHNR and CDR2 FQNEAQ (reference sequence). Trimming shortened V by 8 bases and J by 2 bases, and 11 bases separated the two germline ends. CDR3 nucleotides: TGTGCCAGCGCGGGACCCCTCACAGATACGCAGTATTTT. It yields the protein CASAGPLTDTQYF.

This clonotype showed up just a few times. The chain recombines TRBV29-1 with TRBJ2-1; maybe TRBD2 (5 bases). The V end lost 5 bases, the J end lost 5 bases, and 13 bases lay between the germline ends. In germline, CDR1 is SQVTM, CDR2 ANQGSEA. The CDR3 has 13 amino acids. CDR3 sequence: CSVSGVSNNEQFF. In nucleotides, the CDR3 is TGCAGCGTTTCCGGGGTTAGTAACAATGAGCAGTTCTTC.

A few counts support this clonotype. The chain uses TRBV28 and TRBJ1-4; D gene unclear. The germline V and J ends were trimmed by 3 bases and 6 bases, with 11 bases remaining between them. The CDR3 covers 14 residues. In germline, CDR1 is MDHEN, CDR2 SYDVKM. The CDR3 protein is CASSLAKGYEKLFF. DNA of the CDR3: TGTGCCAGCAGTTTGGCGAAAGGATATGAAAAACTGTTTTTT. Using reference TRBV28 and TRBJ1-4 for the parts outside the CDR3, the full variable domain is DVKVTQSSRYLVKRTGEKVFLECVQDMDHENMFWYRQDPGLGLRLIYFSYDVKMKEKGDIPEGYSVSREKKERFSLILESASTNQTSMYLCASSLAKGYEKLFFGSGTQLSVL.

This clonotype has at least ten counts. The gene calls are TRBV27 and TRBJ2-5, with TRBD2 matching 8 bases. Trimming removed 7 bases from V and 4 bases from J; junction bases left unmatched: 14. The CDR3 spans 16 residues. Germline V gene sequence: CDR1 MNHEY, CDR2 SMNVEV (reference sequence). The CDR3 region has the DNA TGTGCCAGCAAACCATGGGGTAGCGGGATCGGAGAGACCCAGTACTTC. It encodes CASKPWGSGIGETQYF.

This chain joins TRBV9 and TRBJ2-1; TRBD2 matches 16 bases. Germline values: CDR1 SGDLS, CDR2 YYNGEE. The CDR3 length is 21 residues. Unmatched junction bases numbered 16, after V lost 2 bases and J lost 5 bases. In DNA form, the CDR3 reads TGTGCCAGCAGCGTTTACCCCGGGACTAGCGGGAGGGCCGCGGATCACAATGAGCAGTTCTTC. Amino acid sequence: CASSVYPGTSGRAADHNEQFF.

Many counts were recorded for this clonotype. V usage is TRBV6-1 and J usage is TRBJ2-1, with 8 bases that match TRBD2. V gave up 7 bases and J gave up 6 bases; unmatched junction bases: 11. Germline loops: CDR1 MNHNS, CDR2 SASEGT. The CDR3 spans 15 residues. CDR3 region: CASTTLAGGSNEQFF. The CDR3 DNA is TGTGCCAGCACCACCCTGGCGGGGGGCTCCAATGAGCAGTTCTTC.

This clonotype was seen repeatedly, ten times or more. The V call is TRBV28, the J call TRBJ1-1; D unresolved. Germline V gene lookup returns CDR1 MDHEN and CDR2 SYDVKM. The CDR3 loop spans 15 amino acids. V gave up 2 bases and J gave up 2 bases, with 12 bases separating them. The CDR3 nucleotides read TGTGCCAGCAGTTTAGTCGTGCTGACCAACACTGAAGCTTTCTTT. The encoded protein is CASSLVVLTNTEAFF.

The gene calls are TRBV28 and TRBJ1-5, with TRBD1 matching over 7 bases. Germline CDR1 and CDR2: MDHEN and SYDVKM. After removal of 6 bases from V and 2 bases from J, the junction contained 16 bases not matched to a gene. This CDR3 has 18 residues. The CDR3 protein is CASRPQGIGYSGNQPQHF. CDR3 nucleotides: TGTGCCAGCAGACCACAGGGGATCGGGTATAGTGGCAATCAGCCCCAGCATTTT.

In its sample, this clonotype was seen a few times. The chain carries TRBV9 and TRBJ2-1; 9 nucleotides match TRBD2. Per the germline V gene, CDR1 is SGDLS and CDR2 is YYNGEE. With V trimmed by 0 bases and J by 8 bases, 6 bases remained unmatched. The CDR3 has 15 residues. The CDR3 DNA reads TGTGCCAGCAGCGTAGACGGCGGGAGGGGGGATGAGCAGTTCTTC. This gives the protein CASSVDGGRGDEQFF. Full variable domain (outside the CDR3, taken from reference TRBV9 and TRBJ2-1): DSGVTQTPKHLITATGQRVTLRCSPRSGDLSVYWYQQSLDQGLQFLIQYYNGEERAKGNILERFSAQQFPDLHSELNLSSLELGDSALYFCASSVDGGRGDEQFFGPGTRLTVL.

The chain recombines TRBV28 with TRBJ1-6; 9 bases line up with TRBD1. The CDR3 is 15 amino acids. After removal of 2 bases from V and 10 bases from J, the junction contained 6 bases not matched to a gene. CDR1 is MDHEN, CDR2 SYDVKM, per germline. The CDR3 here is CASSLPTDRGSPLHF. Written as DNA, the CDR3 is TGTGCCAGCAGTTTACCGACCGACAGGGGGTCACCCCTCCACTTT.

V gene TRBV19 combines with J gene TRBJ2-2; D perhaps matches TRBD1 (5 bases). The V and J ends lost 7 bases and 8 bases respectively, with 8 bases between them. Germline V gene lookup returns CDR1 LNHDA and CDR2 SQIVND (reference sequence). The CDR3 has 11 residues. The CDR3 DNA sequence: TGTGCCAGTACCCAGGGAGGGGAGCTGTTTTTT. It encodes CASTQGGELFF. The full variable domain, rest sourced from reference TRBV19 and TRBJ2-2, is DGGITQSPKYLFRKEGQNVTLSCEQNLNHDAMYWYRQDPGQGLRLIYYSQIVNDFQKGDIAEGYSVSREKKESFPLTVTSAQKNPTAFYLCASTQGGELFFGEGSRLTVL.

This clonotype has only a few counts. This chain connects TRBV7-2 to TRBJ2-2; no definite D call. Trimming removed 1 base at V and 2 bases at J, with 14 bases between. This CDR3 spans 17 amino acids. Per the germline V gene, CDR1 is SGHTA and CDR2 is FQGNSA. As DNA, the CDR3 is TGTGCCAGCAGCTTAGAGTTGGTCAGCCTAAACACCGGGGAGCTGTTTTTT. Translated: CASSLELVSLNTGELFF.

The gene calls are TRBV28 and TRBJ1-5; no reliable D call. Germline CDR1 and CDR2: MDHEN and SYDVKM. There are 12 residues in the CDR3. Between the trimmed V and J ends, which lost 4 bases and 9 bases, there was a span of 10 bases. The CDR3 loop is CASSSGPLPQHF. CDR3 sequence (DNA): TGTGCCAGCAGTTCTGGTCCCCTGCCCCAGCATTTT.

This clonotype was seen a few times. The chain joins TRBV9 to TRBJ1-3; no reliable D call. Deletions cut 4 bases from V and 0 bases from J, with 14 bases between. Germline lookup yields CDR1 SGDLS and CDR2 YYNGEE. This CDR3 contains 16 residues. CDR3 in amino acids: CASSLTEVNSGNTIYF. The DNA for the CDR3 is TGTGCCAGCAGCCTAACCGAGGTGAACTCTGGAAACACCATATATTTT.

This chain joins TRBV9 and TRBJ2-1; 11 bases agree with TRBD2. The V gene's germline CDR1 is SGDLS and CDR2 YYNGEE. The ends lost 3 bases at V and 5 bases at J; junction bases unmatched: 4. CDR3 length equals 15 residues. In DNA form, the CDR3 reads TGTGCCAGCAGCGAGACTAGCGGGACCCACAATGAGCAGTTCTTC. It specifies CASSETSGTHNEQFF. Using reference TRBV9 and TRBJ2-1 for the parts outside the CDR3, the full variable domain is DSGVTQTPKHLITATGQRVTLRCSPRSGDLSVYWYQQSLDQGLQFLIQYYNGEERAKGNILERFSAQQFPDLHSELNLSSLELGDSALYFCASSETSGTHNEQFFGPGTRLTVL.